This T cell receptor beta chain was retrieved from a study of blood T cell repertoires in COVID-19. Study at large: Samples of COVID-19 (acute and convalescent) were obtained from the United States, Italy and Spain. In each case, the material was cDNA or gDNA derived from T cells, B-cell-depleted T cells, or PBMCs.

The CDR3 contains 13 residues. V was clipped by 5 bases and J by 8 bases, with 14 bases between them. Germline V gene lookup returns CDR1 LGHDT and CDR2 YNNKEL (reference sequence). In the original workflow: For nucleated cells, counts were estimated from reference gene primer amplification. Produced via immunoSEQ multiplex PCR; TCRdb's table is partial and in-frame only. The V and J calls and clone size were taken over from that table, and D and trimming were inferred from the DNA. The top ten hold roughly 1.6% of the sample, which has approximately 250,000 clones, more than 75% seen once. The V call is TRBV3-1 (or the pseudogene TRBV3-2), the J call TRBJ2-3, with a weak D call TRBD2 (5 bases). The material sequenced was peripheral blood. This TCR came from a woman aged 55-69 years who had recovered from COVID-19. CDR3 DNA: TGTGCCAGCAGCGAGGACTTGCTCGCTACGCAGTATTTT. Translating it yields CASSEDLLATQYF.